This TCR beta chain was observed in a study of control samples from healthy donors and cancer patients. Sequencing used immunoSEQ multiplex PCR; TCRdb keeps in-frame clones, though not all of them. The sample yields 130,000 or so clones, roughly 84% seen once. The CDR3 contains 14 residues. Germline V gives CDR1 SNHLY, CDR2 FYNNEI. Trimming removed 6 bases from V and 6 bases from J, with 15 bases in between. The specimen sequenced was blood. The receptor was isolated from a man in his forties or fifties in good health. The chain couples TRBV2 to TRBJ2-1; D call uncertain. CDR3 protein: CASSSRQGINEQFF. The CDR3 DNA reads TGTGCCAGCAGCTCCAGACAAGGAATCAATGAGCAGTTCTTC.